A selection of T cell receptor beta chains follows, all from one sample in a study of OX40 agonist ivuxolimab in advanced cancers. Only in-frame clones appear in the TCRdb table, and some are missing; sequencing was by immunoSEQ multiplex PCR. The sample lists tens of thousands of clones; about 93% were seen once. The sample consisted of CD4+ or CD8+ T cells sorted from blood, taken in a trial of the OX40 agonist ivuxolimab. Source of these receptors: an adult with an advanced solid tumor such as melanoma, head and neck, liver or kidney cancer. Both conserved end residues are part of each CDR3. Fields, in order: D gene, J gene, V gene, clone size, CDR3 DNA, CDR3 protein. The D gene is left open where the match is weak. Clone sizes are given selectively: once, few, many, or a class where the clone is expanded.

d_gene: NA; j_gene: TRBJ2-7; v_gene: TRBV5-1; abundance: once; CDR3nt: TGCGCCAGCAGCCCCGGGGCATCAGGGTCAATCACCTACGAGCAGTACTTC; CDR3aa: CASSPGASGSITYEQYF
d_gene: TRBD2; j_gene: TRBJ2-7; v_gene: TRBV4-1; abundance: NA; CDR3nt: TGCGCCAGCAGCCACAAAGGGGGGCTAGCGGGCAGCTACGAGCAGTACTTC; CDR3aa: CASSHKGGLAGSYEQYF
d_gene: NA; j_gene: TRBJ1-1; v_gene: TRBV4-3; abundance: NA; CDR3nt: TGCGCCAGCAGCCAAGATCCAGGGGCGGTCGTGAACACTGAAGCTTTCTTT; CDR3aa: CASSQDPGAVVNTEAFF
d_gene: NA; j_gene: TRBJ1-4; v_gene: TRBV7-9; abundance: NA; CDR3nt: TGTGCCAGCAGCTTAAATTTGGGGACGGTAGATGAAAAACTGTTTTTT; CDR3aa: CASSLNLGTVDEKLFF
d_gene: TRBD1; j_gene: TRBJ1-2; v_gene: TRBV6-5; abundance: NA; CDR3nt: TGTGCCAGCAACCCGGGACAGAACCTATTCTATGGCTACACCTTC; CDR3aa: CASNPGQNLFYGYTF
d_gene: NA; j_gene: TRBJ1-1; v_gene: TRBV4-1; abundance: NA; CDR3nt: TGCGCCAGCAGCCAAGCTAAGGGAATGAACACTGAAGCTTTCTTT; CDR3aa: CASSQAKGMNTEAFF
d_gene: NA; j_gene: TRBJ1-1; v_gene: TRBV7-9; abundance: NA; CDR3nt: TGTGCCAGCAGTTCCGGGACCCCGAGCACTGAAGCTTTCTTT; CDR3aa: CASSSGTPSTEAFF
d_gene: TRBD1; j_gene: TRBJ1-5; v_gene: TRBV7-9; abundance: NA; CDR3nt: TGTGCCAGCAGCAGGGGGCCGGATCAGCCCCAGCATTTT; CDR3aa: CASSRGPDQPQHF
d_gene: TRBD1; j_gene: TRBJ1-1; v_gene: TRBV20-1; abundance: NA; CDR3nt: TGCAGTGCTACACAGGGGACTGAAGCTTTCTTT; CDR3aa: CSATQGTEAFF
d_gene: NA; j_gene: TRBJ2-3; v_gene: TRBV7-6; abundance: NA; CDR3nt: TGTGCCAGCAGCAGAGAGGGTGGCGCAGATACGCAGTATTTT; CDR3aa: CASSREGGADTQYF
d_gene: NA; j_gene: TRBJ1-2; v_gene: TRBV13; abundance: NA; CDR3nt: TGTGCCAGCAGCGAACAGGGCCCATTCTATGGCTACACCTTC; CDR3aa: CASSEQGPFYGYTF
d_gene: NA; j_gene: TRBJ2-2; v_gene: TRBV30; abundance: few; CDR3nt: TGTGCCTGGAGTTACCGCACCGGGGAGCTGTTTTTT; CDR3aa: CAWSYRTGELFF
d_gene: NA; j_gene: TRBJ2-7; v_gene: TRBV30; abundance: NA; CDR3nt: TGTGCCTGGGGTCTCACTCAGGCCTACGAGCAGTACTTC; CDR3aa: CAWGLTQAYEQYF
d_gene: NA; j_gene: TRBJ1-3; v_gene: TRBV27; abundance: NA; CDR3nt: TGTGCCAGCAGTTTTGGGGTGGCTGGAAACACCATATATTTT; CDR3aa: CASSFGVAGNTIYF
d_gene: NA; j_gene: TRBJ2-1; v_gene: TRBV27; abundance: NA; CDR3nt: TGTGCCAGCAGTTTGACCACTACAGGGTTGGGTGAGCAGTTCTTC; CDR3aa: CASSLTTTGLGEQFF
d_gene: NA; j_gene: TRBJ2-7; v_gene: TRBV6-5; abundance: once; CDR3nt: TGTGCCAGCAGCCCGGGACTTTTTACCTACGAGCAGTACTTC; CDR3aa: CASSPGLFTYEQYF
d_gene: TRBD1; j_gene: TRBJ1-4; v_gene: TRBV4-3; abundance: NA; CDR3nt: TGCACCAGCAGCCAAGCCGGGACAGGGGTTGAAAAACTGTTTTTT; CDR3aa: CTSSQAGTGVEKLFF
d_gene: NA; j_gene: TRBJ2-4; v_gene: TRBV19; abundance: NA; CDR3nt: TGTGCCAGTAGTGGATACAGGGAAGGGACCAAAAACATTCAGTACTTC; CDR3aa: CASSGYREGTKNIQYF
d_gene: TRBD2; j_gene: TRBJ2-1; v_gene: TRBV7-6; abundance: NA; CDR3nt: TGTGCCAGCAGCTCGGTAGCGGGAGATGCCTCCAATGAGCAGTTCTTC; CDR3aa: CASSSVAGDASNEQFF
d_gene: NA; j_gene: TRBJ1-2; v_gene: TRBV6-4; abundance: few; CDR3nt: TGTGCCAGCAGCCGATACCGGGACGGAGCGAATGGCTACACCTTC; CDR3aa: CASSRYRDGANGYTF
d_gene: NA; j_gene: TRBJ2-7; v_gene: TRBV6-4; abundance: NA; CDR3nt: TGTGCCAGCAGTGACCCGCGGCTAGCGCCCTACGAGCAGTACTTC; CDR3aa: CASSDPRLAPYEQYF
d_gene: NA; j_gene: TRBJ1-1; v_gene: TRBV6-1; abundance: NA; CDR3nt: TGTGCCAGCAGTGATCCGATGTCGGGAGACACTGAAGCTTTCTTT; CDR3aa: CASSDPMSGDTEAFF
d_gene: NA; j_gene: TRBJ2-3; v_gene: TRBV29-1; abundance: NA; CDR3nt: TGCAGCGTTGGGGAGAGGATGGATACGCAGTATTTT; CDR3aa: CSVGERMDTQYF
d_gene: TRBD2; j_gene: TRBJ2-3; v_gene: TRBV6-6; abundance: once; CDR3nt: TGTGCCAGCAGTTATCTTCTAGCGGGAGTTACAGATACGCAGTATTTT; CDR3aa: CASSYLLAGVTDTQYF
d_gene: NA; j_gene: TRBJ2-3; v_gene: TRBV4-3; abundance: NA; CDR3nt: TGCGCCAGCAGCCAAGATTGGGAAGCGCCAGATACGCAGTATTTT; CDR3aa: CASSQDWEAPDTQYF
d_gene: NA; j_gene: TRBJ2-5; v_gene: TRBV28; abundance: NA; CDR3nt: TGTGCCAGCAGTCTCAGGGAGATACAAGAGACCCAGTACTTC; CDR3aa: CASSLREIQETQYF
d_gene: NA; j_gene: TRBJ2-7; v_gene: TRBV6-6; abundance: NA; CDR3nt: TGTGCCAGCAGTTATGAGGTCAAATCCTACGAGCAGTACTTC; CDR3aa: CASSYEVKSYEQYF
d_gene: TRBD2; j_gene: TRBJ2-2; v_gene: TRBV7-6; abundance: NA; CDR3nt: TGTGCCAGCAGCTCAGCGGGAGTGGGAACCGGGGAGCTGTTTTTT; CDR3aa: CASSSAGVGTGELFF
d_gene: TRBD2; j_gene: TRBJ2-2; v_gene: TRBV10-1; abundance: NA; CDR3nt: TGCGCCAGCAGTGAGGCCCGGGGGGTTAACGGGGAGCTGTTTTTT; CDR3aa: CASSEARGVNGELFF
d_gene: NA; j_gene: TRBJ2-7; v_gene: TRBV4-1; abundance: NA; CDR3nt: TGCGCCAGCAGCCAAGCCGGGTACCCGGACGACTACGAGCAGTACTTC; CDR3aa: CASSQAGYPDDYEQYF
d_gene: NA; j_gene: TRBJ2-7; v_gene: TRBV5-1; abundance: NA; CDR3nt: TGCGCCAGCGCCCCGCCGAGCAACGAGTACGAGCAGTACTTC; CDR3aa: CASAPPSNEYEQYF
d_gene: NA; j_gene: TRBJ2-7; v_gene: TRBV28; abundance: NA; CDR3nt: TGTGCCAGCAGTTTCCCTCCGCGTGACAGAACCTCCTACGAGCAGTACTTC; CDR3aa: CASSFPPRDRTSYEQYF
d_gene: NA; j_gene: TRBJ1-5; v_gene: TRBV7-6; abundance: NA; CDR3nt: TGTGCCAGCAGCTTAAGGCCGCCAAGGGCCAATAGCAATCAGCCCCAGCATTTT; CDR3aa: CASSLRPPRANSNQPQHF
d_gene: TRBD2; j_gene: TRBJ2-1; v_gene: TRBV9; abundance: NA; CDR3nt: TGTGCCAGCAGCGTACTCGGGAGGCGGACCTACAATGAGCAGTTCTTC; CDR3aa: CASSVLGRRTYNEQFF
d_gene: TRBD1; j_gene: TRBJ1-2; v_gene: TRBV7-9; abundance: few; CDR3nt: TGTGCCAGCAGCTCTACAGGGGGCGCTGACTATGGCTACACCTTC; CDR3aa: CASSSTGGADYGYTF
d_gene: TRBD2; j_gene: TRBJ2-1; v_gene: TRBV4-3; abundance: once; CDR3nt: TGCGCCAGCAGCCCCTGGGGGAGCGGGAGTAGCTACAATGAGCAGTTCTTC; CDR3aa: CASSPWGSGSSYNEQFF
d_gene: TRBD1; j_gene: TRBJ1-5; v_gene: TRBV19; abundance: NA; CDR3nt: TGTGCCAGTAGTCCTGACAGGGGCTGGAGCAATCAGCCCCAGCATTTT; CDR3aa: CASSPDRGWSNQPQHF